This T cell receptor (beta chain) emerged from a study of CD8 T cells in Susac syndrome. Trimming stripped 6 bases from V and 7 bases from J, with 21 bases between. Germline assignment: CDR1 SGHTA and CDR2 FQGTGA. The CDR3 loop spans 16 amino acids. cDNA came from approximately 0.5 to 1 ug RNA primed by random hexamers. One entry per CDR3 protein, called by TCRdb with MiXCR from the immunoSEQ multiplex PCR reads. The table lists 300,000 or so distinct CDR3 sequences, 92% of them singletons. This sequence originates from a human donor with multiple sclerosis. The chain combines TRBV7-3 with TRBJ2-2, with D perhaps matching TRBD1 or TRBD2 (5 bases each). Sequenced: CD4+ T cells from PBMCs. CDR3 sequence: CASRTTPNQGDGELFF. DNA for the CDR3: TGTGCCAGCAGGACTACACCGAATCAGGGAGACGGGGAGCTGTTTTTT.